This paragraph covers one TCR beta chain sequence. This sample was included in a study of blood T cells in healthy people across ages. Primers used in a second PCR of about 6 to 11 cycles were a sample-barcoded 5' primer and a J-beta primer mix. TCRdb reprocessed the 5' RACE reads via MiXCR and lists one record per CDR3 protein. The sample has approximately 800,000 distinct CDR3 sequences, approximately 59% seen once. The CDR3 is 16 amino acids. CDR1 is LGHDT, CDR2 YNNKEL, per germline (reference sequence). Trimming took off 4 bases at V and 10 bases at J, with 20 bases between the two ends. The sequenced material came from blood. This chain connects TRBV3-1 to TRBJ1-6, with D maybe TRBD1 (6 bases). The TCR comes from a man aged 25-40 years in good health. This CDR3 reads CASSPTSQGNVSPLHF. The CDR3, as DNA: TGTGCCAGCAGCCCCACGAGCCAGGGGAATGTCTCACCCCTCCACTTT.